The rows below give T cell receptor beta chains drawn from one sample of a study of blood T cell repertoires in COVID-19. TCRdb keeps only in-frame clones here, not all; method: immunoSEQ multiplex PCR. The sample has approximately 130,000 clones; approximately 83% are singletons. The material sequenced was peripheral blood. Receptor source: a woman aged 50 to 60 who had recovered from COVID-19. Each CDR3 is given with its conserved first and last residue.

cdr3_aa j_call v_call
CASSSDRVGQPQHF TRBJ1-5 TRBV11-2
CASSIPGGRNGKLFF TRBJ1-4 TRBV19
CASSFGLAGTNTQYF TRBJ2-3 TRBV28
CASSQENEYNGYTF TRBJ1-2 TRBV4-3
CASSLGFGRYEQYF TRBJ2-7 TRBV11-3
CASSLGAPLHF TRBJ1-6 TRBV3-1/TRBV3-2
CASRRTEGYEQYF TRBJ2-7 TRBV5-1
CASSPILAAQETQYF TRBJ2-5 TRBV18
CSAQGSGYTF TRBJ1-2 TRBV29-1
CASSRSARGNTDTQYF TRBJ2-3 TRBV5-1
CASSVREGSYEQYF TRBJ2-7 TRBV7-8
CASSDNKGVSNYGYTF TRBJ1-2 TRBV9
CASSRDGGYGYTF TRBJ1-2 TRBV9
CSTPRQGSEEQYF TRBJ2-7 TRBV29-1
CSVTGYGVSSYEQYF TRBJ2-7 TRBV29-1
CASSPGESNQPQHF TRBJ1-5 TRBV18
CASHPSLTDTQYF TRBJ2-3 TRBV5-1
CSASSSRTGAGTQYF TRBJ2-3 TRBV20-1
CSALGTTLSPDTQYF TRBJ2-3 TRBV29-1
CASSTQDRGEAFF TRBJ1-1 TRBV18
CASSFRGTDTQYF TRBJ2-3 TRBV5-1
CASSGSGGSQQYF TRBJ2-7 TRBV5-5
CAIRDRGEETQYF TRBJ2-5 TRBV10-3
CASSFKFGQPQHF TRBJ1-5 TRBV7-2
CASSFDRNTEAFF TRBJ1-1 TRBV12-3/TRBV12-4
CASSVTSDTGELFF TRBJ2-2 TRBV9
CASSYSGVLSGNTIYF TRBJ1-3 TRBV7-2
CASSSTTGSRGYSNQPQHF TRBJ1-5 TRBV7-3
CSVSNLPGTSGSTDTQYF TRBJ2-3 TRBV29-1
CASSEGGGRNEQFF TRBJ2-1 TRBV2
CASTPTRLKNYGYTF TRBJ1-2 TRBV19
CASKAGLRETQYF TRBJ2-5 TRBV21-1
CASSRTAGTSGRVGQFF TRBJ2-1 TRBV5-4
CASSSGTSGRRAGELFF TRBJ2-2 TRBV3-1/TRBV3-2
CASSLGRGPMNTEAFF TRBJ1-1 TRBV5-4
CASSQLSGRMGDTQYF TRBJ2-3 TRBV4-1
CASSQDVREGFNEQYF TRBJ2-7 TRBV4-3
CASSVRGGRTEAFF TRBJ1-1 TRBV5-8
CSVGQGNQPQHF TRBJ1-5 TRBV29-1
CATSDRGEKLFF TRBJ1-4 TRBV24-1
CASSKQIPVTGELFF TRBJ2-2 TRBV16
CASSLRQEETQYF TRBJ2-5 TRBV7-9